The 23 T cell receptor beta chains reported below all come from one sample, sequenced in a study of CD8 T cells in Susac syndrome. An input of roughly 0.45 to 1 ug of RNA was subjected to reverse transcription using random hexamers. TCRdb analysed the immunoSEQ multiplex PCR reads with MiXCR anew, one entry per CDR3 protein. Counted here are 150,000 to 200,000 distinct CDR3 sequences, 75% to 95% occurring once; the ten biggest clones make up 0.075% to 0.095%. The material sequenced was CD4+ T cells from PBMCs. The receptors here all came from a human donor with Susac syndrome.

This chain links TRBV18 with TRBJ1-6, with D possibly being TRBD1 (5 bases). The CDR3 spans 15 residues. Germline V CDR1 and CDR2: KGHSH, LQKENI. Trimming took off 2 bases at V and 5 bases at J, with 10 bases between the two ends. The CDR3 loop is CASSPGRADNSPLHF. In nucleotides, the CDR3 is TGTGCCAGCTCACCAGGCAGGGCAGATAATTCACCCCTCCACTTT.

This clonotype occurred a few times. The gene calls are TRBV5-1 and TRBJ2-7, with D possibly TRBD2 on 5 matching bases. V was cut by 1 base and J by 3 bases, with 20 bases left in between. The CDR3 contains 17 residues. Germline assignment: CDR1 SGHRS and CDR2 YFSETQ. The CDR3 sequence: CASSLPSSGNYFYEQYF. Here the CDR3 DNA reads TGCGCCAGCAGCTTGCCCAGCAGCGGAAACTATTTCTACGAGCAGTACTTC.

The chain is built from TRBV20-1 and TRBJ2-3; D unresolved. Germline loops: CDR1 DFQATT, CDR2 SNEGSKA (reference sequence). The ends were cut back, 7 bases at V and 5 bases at J, with 22 bases in the middle. The CDR3 is 15 residues long. In nucleotides, the CDR3 is TGCAGTGTCCGACCTGTTCAGGCAATGGTAGATACGCAGTATTTT. This translates into CSVRPVQAMVDTQYF.

This chain connects TRBV4-1 to TRBJ1-3; 10 bases are a match to TRBD1. The trim removed 4 bases at V and 6 bases at J, leaving 15 bases unmatched. The CDR3 runs 18 residues. The germline gives CDR1 MGHRA, CDR2 YSYEKL. The CDR3 DNA reads TGCGCCAGCAGCCCGGCGTGGGCCGGGACAGGGGTATCAAACACCATATATTTT. It is translated as CASSPAWAGTGVSNTIYF.

Here the CDR3 reads CASSLAYQGRVDEQFF. CDR3 DNA: TGTGCCAGCAGTTTAGCGTATCAGGGGAGAGTGGATGAGCAGTTCTTC. V usage is TRBV12-3 or TRBV12-4 and J usage is TRBJ2-1, with D perhaps TRBD1 (6 bases). Trimming pared 0 bases from V and 8 bases from J, leaving 17 bases between. This CDR3 is built from 16 residues.

CDR3 protein: CASSFGLAGRGDTQYF. CDR3 coding DNA: TGTGCCAGTAGTTTCGGACTAGCGGGGCGCGGGGATACGCAGTATTTT. V is TRBV19 and J is TRBJ2-3; 12 positions agree with TRBD2. With 5 bases clipped from V and 6 bases from J, the junction kept 9 bases outside the gene matches. The CDR3 is made up of 16 amino acids. Germline V gives CDR1 LNHDA, CDR2 SQIVND (reference sequence).

This chain uses TRBV19 with TRBJ1-1, with D possibly matching TRBD1 (6 bases). Germline CDR1 LNHDA, CDR2 SQIVND (reference sequence). This CDR3 has 14 amino acids. Trimming pared 9 bases from V and 1 base from J, leaving 15 bases between. This chain's CDR3 is CASKTGGQNTEAFF. The CDR3 DNA reads TGTGCCAGCAAAACCGGGGGCCAGAACACTGAAGCTTTCTTT.

The V call is TRBV20-1, the J call TRBJ2-1; D might be TRBD2 (6 bases). Germline CDR1 is DFQATT and CDR2 is SNEGSKA (reference sequence). The V and J ends lost 0 bases and 10 bases respectively, with 19 bases between them. The CDR3 has 15 residues. CDR3 DNA: TGCAGTGCTAGAGATCGACTAGGCCCACGGGAAGAGCAGTTCTTC. Amino acid sequence: CSARDRLGPREEQFF.

The rearrangement joins TRBV4-1 to TRBJ2-6; no clear D. Trimming pared 4 bases from V and 0 bases from J, leaving 19 bases between. CDR3 length equals 19 residues. Germline CDR1 is MGHRA and CDR2 is YSYEKL. CDR3 bases: TGCGCCAGCAGCCCGTATGGGAAAAAGGGCTACTCTGGGGCCAACGTCCTGACTTTC. Amino acids: CASSPYGKKGYSGANVLTF.

The rearrangement uses TRBV30 and TRBJ2-7, with a possible D match to TRBD1 (6 bases). The CDR3 totals 14 residues. Trimming removed 4 bases at V and 9 bases at J, with 22 bases between. CDR1 and CDR2 (germline): GTSNPN, SVGIG (reference sequence). The CDR3 region is CAWTRAGASGGQYF. The CDR3 DNA sequence: TGTGCCTGGACCCGGGCAGGGGCCTCAGGTGGGCAGTACTTC. The full variable domain, its missing parts supplied by reference TRBV30 and TRBJ2-7, is SQTIHQWPATLVQPVGSPLSLECTVEGTSNPNLYWYRQAAGRGLQLLFYSVGIGQISSEVPQNLSASRPQDRQFILSSKKLLLSDSGFYLCAWTRAGASGGQYFGPGTRLTVT.

The gene calls are TRBV20-1 and TRBJ1-1; D is possibly TRBD1 (5 bases). Trimming shortened V by 3 bases and J by 5 bases, and 19 bases separated the two germline ends. The CDR3 runs 15 residues. CDR1 and CDR2 from the germline V gene are DFQATT and SNEGSKA (reference sequence). CDR3 amino acids: CSARYKGVARTEAFF. DNA of the CDR3: TGCAGTGCTAGGTATAAAGGGGTGGCGAGAACTGAAGCTTTCTTT.

In nucleotides, the CDR3 is TGTGCCAGCAGCCAAGATTGGGACAGCGGGGCGTATGGCGGCTACACCTTC. Encoded protein: CASSQDWDSGAYGGYTF. The chain carries TRBV3-1 and TRBJ1-2; 7 bases align to TRBD1. Germline V gene lookup returns CDR1 LGHDT and CDR2 YNNKEL (reference sequence). The V and J ends lost 0 bases and 8 bases, in that order; junction bases with no gene match: 15. The CDR3 loop spans 17 amino acids.

This sequence joins TRBV20-1 and TRBJ2-7, with 7 bases that match TRBD2. With 3 bases clipped from V and 2 bases from J, the junction kept 7 bases outside the gene matches. CDR3 length: 14 amino acids. The germline V gene encodes CDR1 DFQATT and CDR2 SNEGSKA (reference sequence). The CDR3 sequence is CSASRGSGAYEQYF. The DNA of the CDR3 is TGCAGTGCTAGTAGAGGCAGCGGGGCCTACGAGCAGTACTTC.

The V and J genes are TRBV28 and TRBJ1-5; no firm D call. CDR3 size: 12 residues. Germline loops: CDR1 MDHEN, CDR2 SYDVKM. V lost 2 bases and J lost 6, with 5 bases in between. CDR3 sequence reads: CASSLHPQPQHF. DNA for the CDR3: TGTGCCAGCAGTTTACATCCTCAGCCCCAGCATTTT. Drawing the rest from reference TRBV28 and TRBJ1-5, the complete variable domain is DVKVTQSSRYLVKRTGEKVFLECVQDMDHENMFWYRQDPGLGLRLIYFSYDVKMKEKGDIPEGYSVSREKKERFSLILESASTNQTSMYLCASSLHPQPQHFGDGTRLSIL.

The chain carries TRBV18 and TRBJ2-7; perhaps TRBD2 as D (5 bases). Germline CDR1 reads KGHSH; CDR2 reads LQKENI. Trimming cost V 4 bases and J 6 bases, with 16 bases left between them. The CDR3 is 14 residues long. In DNA form, the CDR3 reads TGTGCCAGCTCACACGTGGACGGGGTGGGCGAGCAGTACTTC. Protein product: CASSHVDGVGEQYF.

Regarding this clonotype: The germline gene is not matched at one end of the junction; a read error may be the cause. As DNA, the CDR3 is TGTGCCAGCAGTTCGGGCAGCCACACAGATACGCAGTTTTTT. This sequence encodes CASSSGSHTDTQFF. This rearrangement joins TRBV6-5 to TRBJ2-3; no firm D call. From germline, CDR1 is MNHEY and CDR2 SVGAGI. CDR3 length: 14 residues.

The V and J genes are TRBV5-1 and TRBJ1-2; a possible D gene is TRBD1 (6 bases). The CDR3 has 16 residues. V was clipped by 0 bases and J by 4 bases, with 16 bases between them. Germline V gene sequence: CDR1 SGHRS, CDR2 YFSETQ. CDR3 bases: TGCGCCAGCAGCTTGGGTGCCCAACGGGACACCTATGGCTACACCTTC. Translated: CASSLGAQRDTYGYTF.

The chain links TRBV3-1 to TRBJ1-5; no definite D call. CDR3 size: 14 residues. CDR1 and CDR2 from the germline V gene are LGHDT and YNNKEL (reference sequence). V was clipped by 1 base and J by 7 bases, with 11 bases between them. The CDR3 DNA follows: TGTGCCAGCAGCCAAGCTGAGAGGGCCCAGCCCCAGCATTTT. Amino acid sequence: CASSQAERAQPQHF.

The rearrangement joins TRBV6-5 to TRBJ2-7; perhaps TRBD2 as D (5 bases). There are 14 residues in the CDR3. The germline V and J ends were trimmed by 6 bases and 0 bases, with 12 bases remaining between them. Germline CDR1 reads MNHEY; CDR2 reads SVGAGI. In DNA form, the CDR3 reads TGTGCCAGCAGGCCGGGATCGAACTCCTACGAGCAGTACTTC. Its translation: CASRPGSNSYEQYF.

This CDR3 is CSARPGRGGGHEQFF. Here the CDR3 DNA reads TGCAGTGCTAGACCTGGGAGGGGGGGAGGTCATGAGCAGTTCTTC. This sequence joins TRBV20-1 and TRBJ2-1; TRBD2 is a possible D gene (7 bases). Trimming took 2 bases from V and 8 from J, leaving 19 bases between them. The CDR3 sequence is 15 residues long. Germline CDR1 reads DFQATT; CDR2 reads SNEGSKA (reference sequence).

This clonotype has more than one count but fewer than ten. The chain uses TRBV20-1 and TRBJ2-7; 8 bases fit TRBD1. J was trimmed by 6 bases and V by 3 bases; bases with no gene match: 4. This CDR3 spans 12 amino acids. Germline CDR1 and CDR2: DFQATT and SNEGSKA (reference sequence). The CDR3 is CSARDRVSEQYF. The CDR3 DNA follows: TGCAGTGCTAGGGACAGGGTATCCGAGCAGTACTTC.

J is TRBJ2-3 and V is TRBV20-1; 13 nucleotides align to TRBD2. Germline V CDR1 and CDR2: DFQATT, SNEGSKA (reference sequence). The CDR3 length is 14 residues. V dropped 6 bases and J dropped 3; count of bases not matched to a gene: 3. The DNA of the CDR3 is TGCAGTGCACTAGCGGGAGGGATGACAGATACGCAGTATTTT. Its translation is CSALAGGMTDTQYF.

The CDR3 here is CASSSLAGPTGEQYF. The CDR3 DNA sequence: TGCGCCAGCAGCTCACTAGCGGGGCCCACCGGCGAGCAGTACTTC. The chain recombines TRBV5-1 with TRBJ2-7, with 10 bases matching TRBD2. V trimming: 3 bases; J trimming: 6 bases; junction bases outside the gene matches: 9. CDR1 and CDR2 from the germline V gene are SGHRS and YFSETQ. CDR3 size: 15 residues.